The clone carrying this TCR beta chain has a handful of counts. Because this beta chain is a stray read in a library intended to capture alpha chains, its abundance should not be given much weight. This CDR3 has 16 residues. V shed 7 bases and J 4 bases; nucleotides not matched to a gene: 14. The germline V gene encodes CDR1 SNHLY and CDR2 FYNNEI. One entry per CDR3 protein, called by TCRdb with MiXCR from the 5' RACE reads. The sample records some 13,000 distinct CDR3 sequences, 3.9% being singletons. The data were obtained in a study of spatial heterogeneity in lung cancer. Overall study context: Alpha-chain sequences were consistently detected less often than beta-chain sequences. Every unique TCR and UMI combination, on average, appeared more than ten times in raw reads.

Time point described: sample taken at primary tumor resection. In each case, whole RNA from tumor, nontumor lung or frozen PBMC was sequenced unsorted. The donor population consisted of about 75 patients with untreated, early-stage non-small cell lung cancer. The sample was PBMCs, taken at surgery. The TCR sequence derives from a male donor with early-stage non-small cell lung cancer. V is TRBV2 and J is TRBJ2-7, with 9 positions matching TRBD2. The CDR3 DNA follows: TGTGCCAGCAAGTCCAGAAATGGCGGGAGGGAGTACGAGCAGTACTTC. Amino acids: CASKSRNGGREYEQYF.